A selection of T cell receptor beta chains follows, all from one sample in a study of glioma-infiltrating T cells. One entry per CDR3 protein, called by TCRdb with MiXCR from the multiplex PCR reads. The table shows more than 110,000 distinct CDR3 sequences, with approximately 39% occurring only once. The sequenced material came from glioma tissue, nonneoplastic brain tissue, or PBMCs (not recorded which). The receptors derive from a human donor with low-grade glioma or glioblastoma, undergoing nonglioma brain surgery, or in good health (not recorded which). The CDR3 runs from the conserved cysteine through the conserved F or W. A D gene is named only where the DNA matches it firmly. Where a row states a size, it is once, few, many or the class of an expanded clone; other rows omit it.

V,D,J,size,CDR3,DNA
TRBV20-1,TRBD1,TRBJ2-7,.,CSARDQPGQGYEQYF,TGCAGTGCTAGAGATCAACCGGGACAGGGGTACGAGCAGTACTTC
TRBV28,.,TRBJ1-1,.,CASRGLSGTEAFF,TGTGCCAGCCGCGGATTGAGCGGCACTGAAGCTTTCTTT
TRBV20-1,TRBD1,TRBJ1-1,few,CSARDRGRGHTEAFF,TGCAGTGCTAGAGATCGGGGCAGGGGGCACACTGAAGCTTTCTTT
TRBV12-3/TRBV12-4,.,TRBJ2-7,.,CASSRTLDEQYF,TGTGCCAGCAGTCGTACCCTAGATGAGCAGTACTTC
TRBV7-2,TRBD2,TRBJ2-1,few,CASSLEPSGRSYEQFF,TGTGCCAGCAGCTTAGAGCCTAGCGGGAGGAGCTATGAGCAGTTCTTC
TRBV6-5,.,TRBJ1-5,.,CATGYDSDQPQHF,TGTGCCACCGGTTATGATAGCGATCAGCCCCAGCATTTT
TRBV4-1,.,TRBJ2-7,few,CASSQDLTAYEQYF,TGCGCCAGCAGCCAAGACTTGACAGCCTACGAGCAGTACTTC
TRBV20-1,.,TRBJ1-2,.,CSARALGGVGGYTF,TGCAGTGCTCGAGCCTTAGGGGGAGTAGGGGGCTACACCTTC
TRBV7-9,.,TRBJ2-1,.,CATIQGNEQFF,TGTGCCACGATACAGGGCAATGAGCAGTTCTTC
TRBV28,.,TRBJ2-7,few,CASSLWDLSRVDYEQYF,TGTGCCAGCAGTTTATGGGACCTTAGTAGGGTCGACTACGAGCAGTACTTC
TRBV27,TRBD1,TRBJ2-7,few,CASSLKGAGTGGYEQYF,TGTGCCAGCAGTTTAAAAGGAGCCGGGACAGGGGGGTACGAGCAGTACTTC
TRBV27,TRBD1,TRBJ2-3,few,CASSLIQGVPDTQYF,TGTGCCAGCAGTTTGATACAGGGGGTCCCAGATACGCAGTATTTT
TRBV7-2,TRBD2,TRBJ2-1,.,CASSFLAVTARGGGNEQFF,TGTGCCAGCAGCTTTCTGGCAGTGACCGCACGGGGGGGGGGCAATGAGCAGTTCTTC
TRBV5-1,.,TRBJ2-1,few,CASSLSGQYNEQFF,TGCGCCAGCAGCTTATCAGGACAGTACAATGAGCAGTTCTTC
TRBV6-6,.,TRBJ2-3,.,CASKTISGTDTQYF,TGTGCCAGCAAAACGATTAGCGGCACAGATACGCAGTATTTT
TRBV20-1,.,TRBJ1-5,.,CSARDYGTNQPQHF,TGCAGTGCTAGAGATTATGGGACCAATCAGCCCCAGCATTTT
TRBV5-1,TRBD2,TRBJ2-3,.,CASSLGLAVDTQYF,TGCGCCAGCAGCCTAGGACTAGCGGTGGATACGCAGTATTTT
TRBV20-1,TRBD2,TRBJ2-1,once,CSARDALREVNNEQFF,TGCAGTGCTAGAGATGCTTTGCGGGAGGTAAACAATGAGCAGTTCTTC
TRBV6-6,.,TRBJ2-7,few,CASSYRRYSYEQYF,TGTGCCAGCAGTTACAGACGGTACTCCTACGAGCAGTACTTC
TRBV6-6,.,TRBJ1-2,.,CASSYSGTEERYGYTF,TGTGCCAGCAGTTACTCCGGGACCGAGGAACGTTATGGCTACACCTTC
TRBV28,.,TRBJ1-5,.,CASSSDRSNQPQHF,TGTGCCAGCAGTTCGGACAGATCCAATCAGCCCCAGCATTTT
TRBV20-1,.,TRBJ2-7,few,CSARDRMGVGYEQYF,TGCAGTGCTAGAGATCGAATGGGTGTTGGGTACGAGCAGTACTTC
TRBV10-2,.,TRBJ1-1,.,CASSEQGHTEAFF,TGCGCCAGCAGTGAGCAGGGACACACTGAAGCTTTCTTT
TRBV20-1,.,TRBJ1-2,.,CSASPGHRNYGYTF,TGCAGTGCTAGCCCGGGACACCGGAACTATGGCTACACCTTC
TRBV2,.,TRBJ1-1,few,CASIQKNTEAFF,TGTGCCAGCATTCAGAAGAACACTGAAGCTTTCTTT
TRBV7-2,TRBD2,TRBJ2-3,many,CASSLTSGTQHTQYF,TGTGCCAGCAGCTTGACTAGCGGGACCCAGCATACGCAGTATTTT